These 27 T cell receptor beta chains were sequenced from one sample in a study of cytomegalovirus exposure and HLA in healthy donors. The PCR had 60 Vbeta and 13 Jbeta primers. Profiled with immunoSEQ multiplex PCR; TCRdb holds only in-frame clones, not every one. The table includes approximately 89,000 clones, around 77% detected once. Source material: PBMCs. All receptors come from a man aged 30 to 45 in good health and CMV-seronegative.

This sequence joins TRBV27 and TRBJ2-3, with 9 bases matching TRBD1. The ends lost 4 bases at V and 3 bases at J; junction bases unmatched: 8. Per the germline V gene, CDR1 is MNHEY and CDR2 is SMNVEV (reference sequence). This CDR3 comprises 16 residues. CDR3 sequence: CASSSAGQGWTDTQYF. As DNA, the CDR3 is TGTGCCAGCAGTTCCGCAGGACAGGGGTGGACAGATACGCAGTATTTT.

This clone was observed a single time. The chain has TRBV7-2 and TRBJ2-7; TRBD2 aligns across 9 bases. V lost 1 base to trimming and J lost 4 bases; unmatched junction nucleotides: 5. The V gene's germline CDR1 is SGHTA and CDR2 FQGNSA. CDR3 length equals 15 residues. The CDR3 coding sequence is TGTGCCAGCAGCTTAGTTGCGGGGGGGATTTACGAGCAGTACTTC. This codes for CASSLVAGGIYEQYF.

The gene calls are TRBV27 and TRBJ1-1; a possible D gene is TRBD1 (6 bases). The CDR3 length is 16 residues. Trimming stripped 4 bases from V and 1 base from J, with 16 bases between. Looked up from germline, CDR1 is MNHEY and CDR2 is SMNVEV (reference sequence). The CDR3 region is CASSSASYRENTEAFF. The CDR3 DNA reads TGTGCCAGCAGTTCCGCCTCCTACAGGGAGAACACTGAAGCTTTCTTT.

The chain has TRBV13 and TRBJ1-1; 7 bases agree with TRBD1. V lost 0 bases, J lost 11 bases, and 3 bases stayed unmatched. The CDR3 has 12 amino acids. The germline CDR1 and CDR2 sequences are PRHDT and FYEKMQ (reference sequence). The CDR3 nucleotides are TGTGCCAGCAGCTTAGGGACAGGGAGTGCTTTCTTT. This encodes CASSLGTGSAFF.

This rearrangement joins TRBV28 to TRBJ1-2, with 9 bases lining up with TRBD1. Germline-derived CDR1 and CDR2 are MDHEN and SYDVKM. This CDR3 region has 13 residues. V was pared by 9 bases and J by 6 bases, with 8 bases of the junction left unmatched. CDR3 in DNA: TGTGCCAGTCAACCGGGACAGGGCCATGGCTACACCTTC. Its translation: CASQPGQGHGYTF.

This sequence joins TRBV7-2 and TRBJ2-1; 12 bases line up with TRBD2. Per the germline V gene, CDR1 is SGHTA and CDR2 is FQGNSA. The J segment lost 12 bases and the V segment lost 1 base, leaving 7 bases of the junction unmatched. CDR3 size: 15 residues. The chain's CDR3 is CASSLGSLAGGRQFF. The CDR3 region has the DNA TGTGCCAGCAGCTTAGGTTCCCTAGCGGGGGGGCGGCAGTTCTTC.

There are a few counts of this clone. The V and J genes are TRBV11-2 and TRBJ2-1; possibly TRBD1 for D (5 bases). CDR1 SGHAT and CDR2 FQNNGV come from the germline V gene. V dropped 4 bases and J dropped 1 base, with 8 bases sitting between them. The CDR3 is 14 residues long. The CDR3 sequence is CASSSRVSYNEQFF. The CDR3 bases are TGTGCCAGCAGCTCCAGGGTTTCCTACAATGAGCAGTTCTTC.

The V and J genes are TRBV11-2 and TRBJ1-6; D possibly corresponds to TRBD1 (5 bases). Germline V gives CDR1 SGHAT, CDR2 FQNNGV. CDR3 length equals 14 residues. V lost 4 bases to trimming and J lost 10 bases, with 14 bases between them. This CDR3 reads CASSSRRVHSPLHF. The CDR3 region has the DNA TGTGCCAGCAGCTCGCGCAGGGTACACTCACCCCTCCACTTT.

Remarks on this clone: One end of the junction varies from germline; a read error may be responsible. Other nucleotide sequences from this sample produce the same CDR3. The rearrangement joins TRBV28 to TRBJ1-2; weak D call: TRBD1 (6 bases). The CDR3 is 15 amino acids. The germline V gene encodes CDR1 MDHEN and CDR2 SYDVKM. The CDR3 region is CASSPLTGTNYGYTF. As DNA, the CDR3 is TGTGCCAGCAGCCCCCTAACAGGGACTAACTATGGCTATACCTTC.

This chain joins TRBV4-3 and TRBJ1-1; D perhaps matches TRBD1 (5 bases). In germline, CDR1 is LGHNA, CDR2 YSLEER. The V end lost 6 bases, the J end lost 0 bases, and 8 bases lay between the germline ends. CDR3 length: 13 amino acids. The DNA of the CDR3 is TGCGCCAGCAGGCGGGACCTGAACACTGAAGCTTTCTTT. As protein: CASRRDLNTEAFF.

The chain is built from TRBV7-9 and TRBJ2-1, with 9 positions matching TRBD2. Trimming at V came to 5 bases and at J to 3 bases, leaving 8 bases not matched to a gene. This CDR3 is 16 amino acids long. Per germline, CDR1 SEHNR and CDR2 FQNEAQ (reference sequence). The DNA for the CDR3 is TGTGCCAGCAGCCCACTTTTAGCGGGGGACTACAATGAGCAGTTCTTC. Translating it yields CASSPLLAGDYNEQFF. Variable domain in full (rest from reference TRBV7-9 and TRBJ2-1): DTGVSQNPRHKITKRGQNVTFRCDPISEHNRLYWYRQTLGQGPEFLTYFQNEAQLEKSRLLSDRFSAERPKGSFSTLEIQRTEQGDSAMYLCASSPLLAGDYNEQFFGPGTRLTVL.

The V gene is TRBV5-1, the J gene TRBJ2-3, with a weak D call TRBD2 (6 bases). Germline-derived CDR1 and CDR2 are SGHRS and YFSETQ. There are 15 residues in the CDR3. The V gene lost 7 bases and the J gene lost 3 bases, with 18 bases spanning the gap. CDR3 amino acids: CASRDSTQNTDTQYF. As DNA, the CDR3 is TGCGCCAGCCGGGACTCGACACAAAATACAGATACGCAGTATTTT.

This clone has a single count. In nucleotides, the CDR3 is TGTGCCATCGAAGAGGTTGGCTACGAGCAGTACTTC. Protein sequence: CAIEEVGYEQYF. This chain uses TRBV7-8 with TRBJ2-7; D remains ambiguous. The CDR3 spans 12 residues. Between the trimmed V and J ends, which lost 10 bases and 3 bases, there was a span of 13 bases. Looked up from germline, CDR1 is SGHVS and CDR2 is FQNEAQ.

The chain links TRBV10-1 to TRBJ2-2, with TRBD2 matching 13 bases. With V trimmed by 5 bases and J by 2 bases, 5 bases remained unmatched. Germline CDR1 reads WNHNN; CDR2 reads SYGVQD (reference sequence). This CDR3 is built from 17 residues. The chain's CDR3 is CASSKLAGGRNTGELFF. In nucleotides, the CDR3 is TGCGCCAGCAGTAAACTAGCGGGGGGGAGAAACACCGGGGAGCTGTTTTTT.

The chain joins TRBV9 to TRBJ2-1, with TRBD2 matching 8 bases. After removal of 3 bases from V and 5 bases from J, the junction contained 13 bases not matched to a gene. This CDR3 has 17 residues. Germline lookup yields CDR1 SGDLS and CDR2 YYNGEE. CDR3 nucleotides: TGTGCCAGCAGCGCTCAGTTTCTAGCGGGTCCTAACAATGAGCAGTTCTTC. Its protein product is CASSAQFLAGPNNEQFF.

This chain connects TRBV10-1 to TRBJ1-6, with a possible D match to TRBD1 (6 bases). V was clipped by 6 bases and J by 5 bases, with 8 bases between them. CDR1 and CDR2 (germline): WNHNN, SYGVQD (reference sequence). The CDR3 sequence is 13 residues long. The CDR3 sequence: CASSRDNNSPLHF. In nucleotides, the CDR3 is TGCGCCAGCAGCCGGGACAATAATTCACCCCTCCACTTT.

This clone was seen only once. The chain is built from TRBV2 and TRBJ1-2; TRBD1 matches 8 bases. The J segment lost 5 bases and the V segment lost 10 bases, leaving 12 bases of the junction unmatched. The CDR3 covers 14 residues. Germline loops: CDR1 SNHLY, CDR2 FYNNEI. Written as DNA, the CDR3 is TGTGCCACCACCAGACAGGGGTTGAGGTATGGCTACACCTTC. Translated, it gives CATTRQGLRYGYTF.

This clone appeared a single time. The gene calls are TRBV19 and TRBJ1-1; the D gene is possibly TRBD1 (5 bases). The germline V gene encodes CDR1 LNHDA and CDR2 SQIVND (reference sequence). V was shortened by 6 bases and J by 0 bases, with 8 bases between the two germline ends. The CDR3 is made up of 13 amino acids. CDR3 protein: CASRQGLNTEAFF. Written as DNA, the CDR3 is TGTGCCAGTAGGCAGGGATTGAACACTGAAGCTTTCTTT. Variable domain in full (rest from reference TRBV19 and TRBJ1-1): DGGITQSPKYLFRKEGQNVTLSCEQNLNHDAMYWYRQDPGQGLRLIYYSQIVNDFQKGDIAEGYSVSREKKESFPLTVTSAQKNPTAFYLCASRQGLNTEAFFGQGTRLTVV.

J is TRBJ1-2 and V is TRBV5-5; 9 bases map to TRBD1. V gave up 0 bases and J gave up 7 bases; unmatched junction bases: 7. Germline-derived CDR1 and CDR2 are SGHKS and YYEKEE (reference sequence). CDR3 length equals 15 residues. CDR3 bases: TGTGCCAGCAGCTTGGGAGGGGGACAGGGAGCTGGCTACACCTTC. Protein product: CASSLGGGQGAGYTF.

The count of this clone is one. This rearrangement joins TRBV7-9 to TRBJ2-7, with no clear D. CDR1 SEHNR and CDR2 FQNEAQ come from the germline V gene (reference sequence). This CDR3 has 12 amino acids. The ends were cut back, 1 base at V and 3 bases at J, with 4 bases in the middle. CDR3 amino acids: CASSLVLYEQYF. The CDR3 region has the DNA TGTGCCAGCAGCTTAGTCCTCTACGAGCAGTACTTC.

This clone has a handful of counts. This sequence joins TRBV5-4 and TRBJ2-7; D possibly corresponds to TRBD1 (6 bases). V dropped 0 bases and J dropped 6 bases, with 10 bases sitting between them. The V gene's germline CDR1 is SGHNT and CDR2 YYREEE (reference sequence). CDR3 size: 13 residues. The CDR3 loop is CASSLDRVGEQYF. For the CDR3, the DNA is TGTGCCAGCAGCTTGGACAGGGTGGGCGAGCAGTACTTC.

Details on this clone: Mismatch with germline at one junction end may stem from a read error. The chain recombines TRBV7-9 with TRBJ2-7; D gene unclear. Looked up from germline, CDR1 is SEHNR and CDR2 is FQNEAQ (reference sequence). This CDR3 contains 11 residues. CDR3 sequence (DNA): TGTTCCAGCAGTCTCGACTCCGAGCAGTACTTC. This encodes CSSSLDSEQYF. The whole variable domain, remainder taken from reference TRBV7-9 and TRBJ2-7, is DTGVSQNPRHKITKRGQNVTFRCDPISEHNRLYWYRQTLGQGPEFLTYFQNEAQLEKSRLLSDRFSAERPKGSFSTLEIQRTEQGDSAMYLCSSSLDSEQYFGPGTRLTVT.

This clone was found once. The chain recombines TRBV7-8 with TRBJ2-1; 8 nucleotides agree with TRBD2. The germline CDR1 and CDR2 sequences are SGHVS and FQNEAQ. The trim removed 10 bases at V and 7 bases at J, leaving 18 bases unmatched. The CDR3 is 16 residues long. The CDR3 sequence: CATERGRALLGNEQFF. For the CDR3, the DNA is TGTGCCACCGAGCGGGGGAGGGCCCTTTTGGGGAATGAGCAGTTCTTC.

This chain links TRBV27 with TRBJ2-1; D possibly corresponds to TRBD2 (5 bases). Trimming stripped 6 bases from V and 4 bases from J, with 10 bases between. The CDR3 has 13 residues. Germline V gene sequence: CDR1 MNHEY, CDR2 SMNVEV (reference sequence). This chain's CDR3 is CASSPGLYNEQFF. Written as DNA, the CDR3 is TGTGCCAGCAGCCCCGGACTTTACAATGAGCAGTTCTTC.

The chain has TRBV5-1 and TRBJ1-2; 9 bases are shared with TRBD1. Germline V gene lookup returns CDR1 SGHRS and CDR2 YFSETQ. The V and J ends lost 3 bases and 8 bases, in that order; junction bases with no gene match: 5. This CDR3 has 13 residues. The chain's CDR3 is CASSWDRENGYTF. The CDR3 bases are TGCGCCAGCAGCTGGGACAGGGAGAACGGCTACACCTTC.

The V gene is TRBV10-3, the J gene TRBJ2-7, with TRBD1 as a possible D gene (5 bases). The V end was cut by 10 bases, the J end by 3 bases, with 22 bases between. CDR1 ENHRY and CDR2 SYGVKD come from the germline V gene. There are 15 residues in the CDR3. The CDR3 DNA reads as TGTGCCACCAAAGTAAGACAGCCGACAAACTACGAGCAGTACTTC. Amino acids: CATKVRQPTNYEQYF.

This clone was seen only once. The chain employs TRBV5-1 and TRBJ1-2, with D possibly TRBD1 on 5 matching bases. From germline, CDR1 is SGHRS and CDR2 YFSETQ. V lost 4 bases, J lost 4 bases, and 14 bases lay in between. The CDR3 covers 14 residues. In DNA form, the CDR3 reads TGCGCCAGCAGCCCCCAAGGGGAAGGCTATGGCTACACCTTC. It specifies CASSPQGEGYGYTF. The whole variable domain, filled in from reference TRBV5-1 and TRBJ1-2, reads KAGVTQTPRYLIKTRGQQVTLSCSPISGHRSVSWYQQTPGQGLQFLFEYFSETQRNKGNFPGRFSGRQFSNSRSEMNVSTLELGDSALYLCASSPQGEGYGYTFGSGTRLTVV.